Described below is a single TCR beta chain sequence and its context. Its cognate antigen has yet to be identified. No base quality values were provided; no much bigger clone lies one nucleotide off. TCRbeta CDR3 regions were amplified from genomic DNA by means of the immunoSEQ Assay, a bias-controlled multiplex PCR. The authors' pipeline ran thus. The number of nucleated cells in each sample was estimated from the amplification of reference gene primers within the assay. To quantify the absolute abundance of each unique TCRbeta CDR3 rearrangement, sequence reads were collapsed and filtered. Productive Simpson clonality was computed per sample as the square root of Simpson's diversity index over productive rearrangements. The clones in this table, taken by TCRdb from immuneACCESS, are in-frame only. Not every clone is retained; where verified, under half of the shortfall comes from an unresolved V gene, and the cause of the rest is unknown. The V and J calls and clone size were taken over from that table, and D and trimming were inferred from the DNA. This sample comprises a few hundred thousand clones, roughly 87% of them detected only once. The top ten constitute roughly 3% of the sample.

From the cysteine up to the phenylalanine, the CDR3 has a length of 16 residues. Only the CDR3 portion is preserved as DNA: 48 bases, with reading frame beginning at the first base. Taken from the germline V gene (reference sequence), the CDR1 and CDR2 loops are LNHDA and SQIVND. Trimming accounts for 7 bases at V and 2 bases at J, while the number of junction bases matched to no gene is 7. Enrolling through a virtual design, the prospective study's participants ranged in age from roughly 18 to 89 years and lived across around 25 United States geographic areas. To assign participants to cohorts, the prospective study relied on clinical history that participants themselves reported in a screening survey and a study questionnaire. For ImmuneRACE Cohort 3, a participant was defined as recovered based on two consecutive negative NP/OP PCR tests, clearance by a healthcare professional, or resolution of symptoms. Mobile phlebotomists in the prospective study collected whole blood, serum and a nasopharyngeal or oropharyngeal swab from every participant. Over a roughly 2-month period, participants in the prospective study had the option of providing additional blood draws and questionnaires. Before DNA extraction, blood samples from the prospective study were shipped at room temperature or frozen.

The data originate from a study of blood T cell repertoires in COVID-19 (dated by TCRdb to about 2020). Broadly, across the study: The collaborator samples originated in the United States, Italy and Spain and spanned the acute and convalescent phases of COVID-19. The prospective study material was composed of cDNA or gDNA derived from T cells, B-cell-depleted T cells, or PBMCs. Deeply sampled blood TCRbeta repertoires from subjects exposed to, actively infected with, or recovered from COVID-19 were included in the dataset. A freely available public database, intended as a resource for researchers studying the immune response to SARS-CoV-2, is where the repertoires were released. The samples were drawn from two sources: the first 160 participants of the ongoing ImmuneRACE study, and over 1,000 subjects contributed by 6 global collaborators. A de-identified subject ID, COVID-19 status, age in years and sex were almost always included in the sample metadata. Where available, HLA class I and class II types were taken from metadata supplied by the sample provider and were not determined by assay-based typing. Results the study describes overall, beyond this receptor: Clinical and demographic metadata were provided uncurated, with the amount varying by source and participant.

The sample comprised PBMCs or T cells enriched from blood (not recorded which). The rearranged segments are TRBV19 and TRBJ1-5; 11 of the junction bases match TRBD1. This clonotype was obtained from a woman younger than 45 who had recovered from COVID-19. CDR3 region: CASTFGTGGGNQPQHF. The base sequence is TGTGCCAGTACCTTCGGGACAGGGGGTGGCAATCAGCCCCAGCATTTT.